Below, 13 T cell receptor beta chains from the same sample are listed, as sequenced in a study of cytomegalovirus exposure and HLA in healthy donors. In the PCR, 60 Vbeta and 13 Jbeta primers were used. The assay was immunoSEQ multiplex PCR, and TCRdb's table has in-frame clones only and misses some. The data hold 150,000 or so clones, with more than 75% observed a single time. The sample comprised PBMCs. These receptors all come from a man younger than 35 in good health and CMV-seropositive.

This sequence joins TRBV28 and TRBJ2-5; D is unresolved. TRBJ2-7 matches the DNA end more closely, so the J call is doubtful. The CDR3 contains 15 residues. The germline V gene has CDR1 MDHEN and CDR2 SYDVKM. The CDR3 DNA sequence: TGTGCCAGCAGGGCCGGTCCTGGGCCCACGAACGAGCAGTACTTC. This sequence encodes CASRAGPGPTNEQYF.

In this sample, this clone turned up once. The V and J genes are TRBV11-3 and TRBJ2-7; no clear D. Germline V gene data show CDR1 as SGHNT and CDR2 as YENEEA. This CDR3 comprises 13 residues. With 5 bases removed from V and 1 base from J, the gap between germline ends came to 9 bases. CDR3 sequence (DNA): TGTGCCAGCAGCCCCGGGTCTTCCTACGAGCAGTACTTC. It yields the protein CASSPGSSYEQYF.

Only one count was recorded for this clone. The genes are TRBV2 and TRBJ1-2, with D unclear. V was cut by 3 bases and J by 3 bases, with 17 bases left in between. This CDR3 is 16 amino acids long. Germline values: CDR1 SNHLY, CDR2 FYNNEI. The CDR3 reads CASSDASSETYYGYTF. The DNA for the CDR3 is TGTGCCAGCAGTGACGCTTCCTCGGAGACTTACTATGGCTACACCTTC.

The chain recombines TRBV6-5 with TRBJ2-7, with 8 nucleotides matching TRBD1. CDR3 length equals 15 residues. CDR1 and CDR2 from the germline V gene are MNHEY and SVGAGI. Unmatched junction bases numbered 5, after V lost 4 bases and J lost 0 bases. CDR3 coding DNA: TGTGCCAGCAGTTTTGGACAGGGATACTCCTACGAGCAGTACTTC. Residues: CASSFGQGYSYEQYF.

V and J are TRBV19 and TRBJ2-1, with 7 bases aligning to TRBD2. V gave up 9 bases and J gave up 7 bases; unmatched junction bases: 6. The germline V gene encodes CDR1 LNHDA and CDR2 SQIVND (reference sequence). CDR3 length: 12 residues. CDR3 DNA sequence: TGTGCCAGCCGGGACTACCGGAATGAGCAGTTCTTC. Translating gives CASRDYRNEQFF. Together with reference TRBV19 and TRBJ2-1, the CDR3 gives the full variable domain: DGGITQSPKYLFRKEGQNVTLSCEQNLNHDAMYWYRQDPGQGLRLIYYSQIVNDFQKGDIAEGYSVSREKKESFPLTVTSAQKNPTAFYLCASRDYRNEQFFGPGTRLTVL.

The chain joins TRBV19 to TRBJ1-1; D uncertain. The V gene's germline CDR1 is LNHDA and CDR2 SQIVND (reference sequence). Trimming took 4 bases from V and 6 from J, leaving 9 bases between them. The CDR3 runs 12 residues. CDR3 protein: CASSTGFAEAFF. CDR3 nucleotide sequence: TGTGCCAGTAGTACAGGATTTGCTGAAGCTTTCTTT.

The V call is TRBV14, the J call TRBJ2-6, with a possible D match to TRBD1 (5 bases). This CDR3 contains 16 residues. V lost 4 bases to trimming and J lost 3 bases, with 13 bases between them. Germline-derived CDR1 and CDR2 are SGHDN and FVKESK. CDR3: CASSLQESYGANVLTF. DNA for the CDR3: TGTGCCAGCAGCCTACAGGAGAGTTATGGGGCCAACGTCCTGACTTTC.

This sequence joins TRBV28 and TRBJ1-5; D gene ambiguous. The CDR3 runs 16 residues. The germline V and J ends were trimmed by 8 bases and 0 bases, with 17 bases remaining between them. The germline CDR1 and CDR2 sequences are MDHEN and SYDVKM. CDR3 sequence (DNA): TGTGCCAGCGGCATATACGCATCTGGTAGCAATCAGCCCCAGCATTTT. This sequence encodes CASGIYASGSNQPQHF.

In this sample, this clone turned up a few times. The gene calls are TRBV28 and TRBJ2-7; 11 positions match TRBD2. The trim removed 6 bases at V and 3 bases at J, leaving 7 bases unmatched. Looked up from germline, CDR1 is MDHEN and CDR2 is SYDVKM. This CDR3 is 15 amino acids long. The CDR3 DNA reads as TGTGCCAGCAGCCTAACTAGCGGGAGTCGCTACGAGCAGTACTTC. Translated: CASSLTSGSRYEQYF.

The gene calls are TRBV6-1 and TRBJ2-3; weak D call: TRBD2 (6 bases). Germline V gene data show CDR1 as MNHNS and CDR2 as SASEGT. Trimming took 8 bases from V and 1 from J, leaving 10 bases between them. The CDR3 totals 13 residues. CDR3 sequence: CASEKRGTDTQYF. CDR3 bases: TGTGCCAGCGAGAAGCGGGGCACAGATACGCAGTATTTT.

This sequence joins TRBV19 and TRBJ2-7; TRBD1 matches 9 bases. Germline lookup yields CDR1 LNHDA and CDR2 SQIVND (reference sequence). V trimming: 6 bases; J trimming: 4 bases; junction bases outside the gene matches: 10. This CDR3 spans 15 amino acids. The CDR3 nucleotides are TGTGCCAGTAGAAAGACCGGGACAGGGATTTACGAGCAGTACTTC. This translates into CASRKTGTGIYEQYF.

The chain combines TRBV9 with TRBJ2-1; D not certain. Trimming removed 0 bases at V and 0 bases at J, with 7 bases between. CDR1 is SGDLS, CDR2 YYNGEE, per germline. The CDR3 extends over 15 amino acids. CDR3 sequence (DNA): TGTGCCAGCAGCGTAGTCGCGAACTCCTACAATGAGCAGTTCTTC. Translation: CASSVVANSYNEQFF.

This clone was counted only a few times. V and J are TRBV28 and TRBJ2-5; tentatively, D is TRBD1 (5 bases). Judging by the DNA end, TRBJ2-7 fits better; the J call may be wrong. This CDR3 is 13 amino acids long. In germline, CDR1 is MDHEN, CDR2 SYDVKM. CDR3 nucleotides: TGTGCCAGCAATCCTGGACACTCCTACGAGCAGTACTTC. Translated, it gives CASNPGHSYEQYF.